The 5 T cell receptor beta chains listed next were all sequenced from one sample in a study of T cells in women clearing cervical HPV infection. Here immunoSEQ multiplex PCR was the method, and the copy in TCRdb shows in-frame clones only, minus some. This listing includes 15,000 or so clones. Sequenced sample: blood buffy coat. These receptors were taken from a woman between 18 and 75 years old with a cervical HPV16 infection that either progressed to CIN3+ or cleared (not recorded which).

Turning to this clone: The CDR3 end lies 3 residues beyond the end of the read and is filled in from the germline J gene. This sequence joins TRBV7-6 and TRBJ2-1, with 8 bases aligning to TRBD2. Losses at the gene ends were 3 bases for V and 7 bases for J; bases not matched to a gene: 8. Germline lookup yields CDR1 SGHVS and CDR2 FNYEAQ. This CDR3 contains 15 residues. The CDR3 sequence is CASSFLAGNRNEQFF. CDR3 DNA, as far as it was read: TGTGCCAGCAGCTTCTTAGCGGGAAATCGGAATGAG.

Turning to this clone: The CDR3 end lies 3 residues beyond the end of the read and is filled in from the germline J gene. The V gene is TRBV20-1, the J gene TRBJ1-5; D gene uncertain. Germline-derived CDR1 and CDR2 are DFQATT and SNEGSKA (reference sequence). The germline V and J ends were trimmed by 3 bases and 1 base, with 10 bases remaining between them. This CDR3 region has 14 residues. CDR3 DNA (partial): TGCAGTGCTAGGGGCCCTATAAGCAATCAGCCC. This translates into CSARGPISNQP. The whole CDR3 protein reads CSARGPISNQPQHF.

A word on this clone: The read comes to an end 3 residues before the CDR3 does, leaving the germline J gene to fill in the end. The V gene is TRBV19, the J gene TRBJ1-1; D ambiguous. V was cut by 9 bases and J by 1 base, with 24 bases left in between. The CDR3 is 17 amino acids. Germline values: CDR1 LNHDA, CDR2 SQIVND (reference sequence). The DNA read from the CDR3 is TGTGCCAGGATGAGAGAGGGTCGGCGTTCATGGAACACTGAA. Translating it yields CARMREGRRSWNTE. The full CDR3 protein reads CARMREGRRSWNTEAFF.

A note on this clone: With the read ending 3 residues before the CDR3 end, the germline J gene is used to fill in that end. The chain employs TRBV30 and TRBJ1-6; D call uncertain. In germline, CDR1 is GTSNPN, CDR2 SVGIG (reference sequence). Trimming stripped 3 bases from V and 10 bases from J, with 7 bases between. The CDR3 loop spans 11 amino acids. The sequenced CDR3 bases are TGTGCCTGGAGGAAACTCTCACCC. As protein: CAWRKLSP. The entire CDR3 protein reads CAWRKLSPLHF. Complete variable domain (other parts from reference TRBV30 and TRBJ1-6): SQTIHQWPATLVQPVGSPLSLECTVEGTSNPNLYWYRQAAGRGLQLLFYSVGIGQISSEVPQNLSASRPQDRQFILSSKKLLLSDSGFYLCAWRKLSPLHFGNGTRLTVT.

Remarks on this clone: The CDR3 is cut off 3 residues early in the read; its end comes from the germline J gene. J is TRBJ2-1 and V is TRBV7-8; possibly TRBD1 for D (6 bases). Germline CDR1 and CDR2: SGHVS and FQNEAQ. The CDR3 has 15 residues. The V end was cut by 1 base, the J end by 0 bases, with 7 bases between. The part of the CDR3 DNA that was read is TGTGCCAGCAGCTTAGGGACAGCCTCCTACAATGAG. Protein product: CASSLGTASYNE. The entire CDR3 reads CASSLGTASYNEQFF.